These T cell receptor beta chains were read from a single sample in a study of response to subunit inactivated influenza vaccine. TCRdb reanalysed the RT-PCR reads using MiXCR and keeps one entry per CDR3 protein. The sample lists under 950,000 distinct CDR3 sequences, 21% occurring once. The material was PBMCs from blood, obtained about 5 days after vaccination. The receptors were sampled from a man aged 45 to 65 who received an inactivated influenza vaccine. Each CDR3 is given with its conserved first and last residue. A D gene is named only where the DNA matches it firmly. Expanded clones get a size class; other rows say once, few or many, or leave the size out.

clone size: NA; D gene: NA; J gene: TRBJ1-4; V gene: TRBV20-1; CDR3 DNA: TGCAGTGCTAGAGATTTCCGGGGGTGGAATGAAAAACTGTTTTTT; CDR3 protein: CSARDFRGWNEKLFF
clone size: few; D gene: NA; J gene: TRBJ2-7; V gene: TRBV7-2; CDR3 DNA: TGTGCCAGCAGCTATAGCCCCGGGACGCACGAGCAGTACTTC; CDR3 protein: CASSYSPGTHEQYF
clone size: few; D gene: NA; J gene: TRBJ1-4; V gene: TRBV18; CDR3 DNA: TGTGCCAGCTCACCTTCGGATTCAATTTGGGAAAAACTGTTTTTT; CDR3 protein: CASSPSDSIWEKLFF
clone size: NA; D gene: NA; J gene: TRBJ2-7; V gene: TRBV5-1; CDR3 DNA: TGCGCCAGCAGCTTCCCCTTGGGGCAGTACTTC; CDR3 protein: CASSFPLGQYF
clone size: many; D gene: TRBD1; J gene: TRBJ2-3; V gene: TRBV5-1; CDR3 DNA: TGCGCCAGCAGCTTGTGGGGGACAGAGGGCACAGATACGCAGTATTTT; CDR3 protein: CASSLWGTEGTDTQYF
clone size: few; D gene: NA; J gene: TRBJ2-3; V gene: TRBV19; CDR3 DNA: TGTGCCAGTAGTATAGTGCAGGGAACAGATACGCAGTATTTT; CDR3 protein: CASSIVQGTDTQYF
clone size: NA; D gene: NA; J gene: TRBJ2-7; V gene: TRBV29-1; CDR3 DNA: TGCAGCGCGGCCCTGGGACTTACCTACGAGCAGTACTTC; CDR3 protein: CSAALGLTYEQYF
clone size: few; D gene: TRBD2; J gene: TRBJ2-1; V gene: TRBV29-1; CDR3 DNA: TGCAGCGTTGATAGTAGCGGGCACCCCAATGAGCAGTTCTTC; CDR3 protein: CSVDSSGHPNEQFF
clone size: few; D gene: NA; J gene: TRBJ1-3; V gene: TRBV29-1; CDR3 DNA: TGCAGCGCATGCGAATTGGGATACAAGGACTCTGGAAACACCATATATTTT; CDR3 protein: CSACELGYKDSGNTIYF
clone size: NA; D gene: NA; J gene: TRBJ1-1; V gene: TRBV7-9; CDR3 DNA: TGTGCCAGCGGGAACCCTAGGGGAAACACTGAAGCTTTCTTT; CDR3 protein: CASGNPRGNTEAFF
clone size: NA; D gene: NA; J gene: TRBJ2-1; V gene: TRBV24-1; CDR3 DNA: TGTGCCACCTCGCCGTTTGGGGCCTACAATGAGCAGTTCTTC; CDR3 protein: CATSPFGAYNEQFF
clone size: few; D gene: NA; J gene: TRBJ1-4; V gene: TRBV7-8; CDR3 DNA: TGTGCCAGCTCGTTGGGCGGCAAAAATGAAAAACTGTTTTTT; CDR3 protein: CASSLGGKNEKLFF
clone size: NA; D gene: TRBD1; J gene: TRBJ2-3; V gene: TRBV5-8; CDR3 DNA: TGTGCCAGCAGCTTCGCCGGGACAGGGGACACAGATACGCAGTATTTT; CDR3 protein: CASSFAGTGDTDTQYF
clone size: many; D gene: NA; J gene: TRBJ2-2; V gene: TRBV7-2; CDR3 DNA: TGTGCCAGCAGCTTAACACGGGGGACCACCGGGGAGCTGTTTTTT; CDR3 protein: CASSLTRGTTGELFF
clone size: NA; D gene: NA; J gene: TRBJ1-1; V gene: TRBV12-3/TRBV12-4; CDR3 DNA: TGTGCCAGCACTCGGGGCGACATGAACACTGAAGCTTTCTTT; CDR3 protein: CASTRGDMNTEAFF
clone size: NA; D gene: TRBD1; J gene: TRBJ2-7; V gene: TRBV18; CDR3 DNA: TGTGCCAGCTCACGCACACGGGACAGGGGTTACGAGCAGTACTTC; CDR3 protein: CASSRTRDRGYEQYF
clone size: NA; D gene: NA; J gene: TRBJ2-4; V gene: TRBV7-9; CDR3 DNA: TGTGCCAGCAGCCCGGGACCGATAGCCAAAAACATTCAGTACTTC; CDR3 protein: CASSPGPIAKNIQYF
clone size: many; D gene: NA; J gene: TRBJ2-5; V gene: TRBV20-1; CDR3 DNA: TGCAGTGCTAGAGAGGCGGGGACCTCTGAGACCCAGTACTTC; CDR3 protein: CSAREAGTSETQYF
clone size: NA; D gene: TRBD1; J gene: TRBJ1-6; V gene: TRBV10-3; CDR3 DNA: TGTGCCATCAGTGAGCGTCCAGGGGGAGATAATTCACCCCTCCACTTT; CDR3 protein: CAISERPGGDNSPLHF
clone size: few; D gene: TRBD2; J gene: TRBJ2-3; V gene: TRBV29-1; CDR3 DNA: TGCAGCGTTGAGGGACTAGCGGGAGTTGATACGCAGTATTTT; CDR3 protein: CSVEGLAGVDTQYF
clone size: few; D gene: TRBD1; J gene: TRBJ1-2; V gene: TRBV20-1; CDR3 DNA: TGCAGTGGGGCGGGACAGGTTGACTATGGCTACACCTTC; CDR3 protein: CSGAGQVDYGYTF
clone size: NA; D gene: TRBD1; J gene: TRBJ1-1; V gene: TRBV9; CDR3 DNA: TGTGCCAGCAGCGTATCACCCGGGACAGACCTAACTGAAGCTTTCTTT; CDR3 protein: CASSVSPGTDLTEAFF
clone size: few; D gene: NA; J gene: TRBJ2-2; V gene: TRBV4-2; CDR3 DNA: TGTGCCAGCAGCCAAGATCAACGGCGAGCGGACACCGGGGAGCTGTTTTTT; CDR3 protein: CASSQDQRRADTGELFF
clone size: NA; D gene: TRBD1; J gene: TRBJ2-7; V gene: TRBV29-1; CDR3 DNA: TGCAGCGTTGAAGATTACTGGCAGGGGGACACCTACGAGCAGTACTTC; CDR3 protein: CSVEDYWQGDTYEQYF
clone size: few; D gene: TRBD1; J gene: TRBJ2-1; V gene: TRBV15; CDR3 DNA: TGTGCCACCAGCAGTCCGGCCGGGGGGACAGGGGGCCTCTACAATGAGCAGTTCTTC; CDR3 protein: CATSSPAGGTGGLYNEQFF
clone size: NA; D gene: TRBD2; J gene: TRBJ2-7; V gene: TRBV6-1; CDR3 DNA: TGTGCCAGCAGCCCGAGACTAGCGGGAGTACGCGAGCAGTACTTC; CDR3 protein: CASSPRLAGVREQYF
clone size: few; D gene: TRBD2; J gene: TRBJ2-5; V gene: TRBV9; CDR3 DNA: TGTGCCAGCAGCCCAAGCCCCGGGGGGGAGACCCAGTACTTC; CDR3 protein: CASSPSPGGETQYF
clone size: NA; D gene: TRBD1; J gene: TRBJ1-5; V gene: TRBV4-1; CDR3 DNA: TGCGCCAGCAGCCAGGGGACAGGCAATAGCAATCAGCCCCAGCATTTT; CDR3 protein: CASSQGTGNSNQPQHF
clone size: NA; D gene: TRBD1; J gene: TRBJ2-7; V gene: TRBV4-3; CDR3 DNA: TGCGCCAGCAGCCAAGCGGCGACAGGGTCCTACGAGCAGTACTTC; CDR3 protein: CASSQAATGSYEQYF
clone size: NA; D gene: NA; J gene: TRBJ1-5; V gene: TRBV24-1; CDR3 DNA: TGTGCCACGAGTGGACAGCTTAGCAATCAGCCCCAGCATTTT; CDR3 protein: CATSGQLSNQPQHF
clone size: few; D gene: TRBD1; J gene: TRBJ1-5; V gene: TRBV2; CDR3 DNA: TGTGCCAGCAGTGCCGGGACAGGGAATCAGCCCCAGCATTTT; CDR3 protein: CASSAGTGNQPQHF
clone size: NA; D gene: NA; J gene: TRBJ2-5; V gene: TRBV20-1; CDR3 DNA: TGCAGTGCTAGGGCGGGGATAGAGACCCAGTACTTC; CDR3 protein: CSARAGIETQYF
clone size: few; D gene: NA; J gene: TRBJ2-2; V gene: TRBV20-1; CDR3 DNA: TGCAGTGCTAGATTCGGGGGTGCCGGGGAGCTGTTTTTT; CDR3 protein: CSARFGGAGELFF
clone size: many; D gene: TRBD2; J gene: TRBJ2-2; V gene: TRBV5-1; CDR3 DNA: TGCGCCAGCAGCGAGACTAGCCGGGGAGGCGGGGAGCTGTTTTTT; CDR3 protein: CASSETSRGGGELFF
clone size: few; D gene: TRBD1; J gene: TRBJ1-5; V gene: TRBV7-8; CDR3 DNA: TGTGCCAGCAGCACCGACAGGGTTAGCAATCAGCCCCAGCATTTT; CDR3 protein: CASSTDRVSNQPQHF